This TCR beta chain was documented in a study of immune evolution from preneoplasia to lung adenocarcinoma. Study-level points and caveats: Highest clonality occurred in KRAS-mutant, not EGFR-mutant or double wild-type, nodules.

With respect to this clone: Its antigen is unidentified.

Method: immunoSEQ multiplex PCR; TCRdb's copy keeps in-frame clones and lacks some. The table shows roughly 6,300 clones, with over 65% occurring only once. This CDR3 contains 17 residues. The sample was FFPE minimally invasive lung adenocarcinoma tissue. This clonotype was obtained from a person in their sixties or seventies with lung adenocarcinoma. This chain links TRBV21-1 with TRBJ2-3. TRBV21-1 is shown as a pseudogene. The DNA for the CDR3 is TGTGCCAGCAGCAAAGCGGGGACCCCCTCAGAGACCGCTGGAGAGTATTTT. This codes for CASSKAGTPSETAGEYF.